This T cell receptor beta chain was retrieved from a study of blood T cell repertoires in COVID-19 (dated by TCRdb to 2018 to 2021). For the wider study: The collaborator samples originated in the United States, Italy and Spain and spanned the acute and convalescent phases of COVID-19. The prospective study material was composed of cDNA or gDNA derived from T cells, B-cell-depleted T cells, or PBMCs. Subjects who had been exposed to COVID-19, were actively infected with it, or had recovered from it provided the deeply sampled blood TCRbeta repertoires that made up the dataset. A freely available public database, intended as a resource for researchers studying the immune response to SARS-CoV-2, is where the repertoires were released. The samples were drawn from two sources: the first 160 participants of the ongoing ImmuneRACE study, and over 1,000 subjects contributed by 6 global collaborators. Sample metadata almost always included a de-identified subject ID, COVID-19 status, age in years and sex. Where available, HLA class I and class II types were taken from metadata supplied by the sample provider and were not determined by assay-based typing.

As concerns this clone: Which antigen it targets is not known. No base quality information exists; no much larger clone differs at one position.

The immunoSEQ Assay, a bias-controlled multiplex PCR, was used to amplify TCRbeta CDR3 regions from genomic DNA. Processing in the source paper ran as follows. Nucleated cell counts per sample were estimated from amplification of reference gene primers within the assay. Sequence reads were collapsed and filtered to measure the absolute abundance of every unique TCRbeta CDR3 rearrangement. Productive Simpson clonality was computed per sample as the square root of Simpson's diversity index over productive rearrangements. Drawn from immuneACCESS, this table holds only the in-frame rearrangements with V and J called that TCRdb kept. Clones are partly lost; checked studies trace under half to an unresolved V gene and leave the rest unexplained. V and J calls and clone size are as listed in that table; D and trimming were resolved from the DNA. This sample has about 260,000 clones in its table, and more than 85% of those were observed once. Of the sample, around 5.1% falls within the top ten clones.

In Seattle, one collaborating source enrolled patients while the infection was active and tracked those patients longitudinally over the course of disease. Each collaborating institution followed its own protocols to collect whole blood in K2EDTA tubes. For TCRbeta analysis, collaborators shipped samples in one of three forms: frozen whole blood, isolated PBMCs, or DNA extracted from either of those sample types. V drops 0 bases and J drops 11 bases, leaving 13 bases in between. Spanning cysteine to phenylalanine, the CDR3 consists of 13 amino acids. This entry keeps only the CDR3 DNA: 39 bases, framed from base 1. The investigation overall reported the following: The amount of clinical and demographic metadata varied by source and participant and was provided uncurated.

The TCR originated in a woman aged 55-70 years with COVID-19, enrolled during active disease. This receptor chain uses TRBV12-3 or TRBV12-4 and TRBJ1-1; the D region possibly corresponds to TRBD1 (6 bases align). Sequenced sample: peripheral blood. The DNA sequence reads TGTGCCAGCAGTTTAGCGGGGGGGCGCCTCGCTTTCTTT. Its protein is CASSLAGGRLAFF.